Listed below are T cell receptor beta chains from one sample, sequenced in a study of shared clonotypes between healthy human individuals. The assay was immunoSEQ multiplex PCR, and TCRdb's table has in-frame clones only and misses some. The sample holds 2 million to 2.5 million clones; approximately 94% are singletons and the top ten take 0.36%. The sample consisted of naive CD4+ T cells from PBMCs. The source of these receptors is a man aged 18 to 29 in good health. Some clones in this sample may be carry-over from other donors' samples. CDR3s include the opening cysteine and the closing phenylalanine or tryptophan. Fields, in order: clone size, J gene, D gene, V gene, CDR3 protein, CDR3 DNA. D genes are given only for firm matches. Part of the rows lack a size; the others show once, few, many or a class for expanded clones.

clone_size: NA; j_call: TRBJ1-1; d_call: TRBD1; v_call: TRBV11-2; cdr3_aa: CASSPRGGTGVGTEAFF; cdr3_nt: TGTGCCAGCAGTCCCCGGGGAGGGACAGGGGTTGGTACTGAAGCTTTCTTT
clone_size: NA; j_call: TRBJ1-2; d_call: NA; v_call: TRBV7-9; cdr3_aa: CASSHGDRNYGYTF; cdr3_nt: TGTGCCAGCAGCCACGGGGACCGAAACTATGGCTACACCTTC
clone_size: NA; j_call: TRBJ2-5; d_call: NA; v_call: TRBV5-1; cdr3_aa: CASSLEGRAGTQYF; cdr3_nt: TGCGCCAGCAGCTTGGAGGGCAGGGCGGGGACCCAGTACTTC
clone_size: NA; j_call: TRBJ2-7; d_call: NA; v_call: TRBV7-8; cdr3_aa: CASSLAGQVGALGEQYF; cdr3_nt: TGTGCCAGCAGCTTAGCTGGCCAGGTAGGCGCGTTGGGGGAGCAGTACTTC
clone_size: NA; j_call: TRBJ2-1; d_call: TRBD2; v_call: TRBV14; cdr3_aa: CASRLAGGTGDEQFF; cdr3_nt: TGTGCCAGCAGACTAGCGGGAGGGACGGGCGATGAGCAGTTCTTC
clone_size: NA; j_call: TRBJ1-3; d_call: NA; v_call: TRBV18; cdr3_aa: CASSPTSKAGNTIYF; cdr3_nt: TGTGCCAGCTCACCAACATCTAAGGCTGGAAACACCATATATTTT
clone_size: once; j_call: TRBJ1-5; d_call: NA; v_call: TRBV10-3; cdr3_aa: CAISEWAGQSNQPQHF; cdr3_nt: TGTGCCATCAGTGAATGGGCAGGTCAGAGCAATCAGCCCCAGCATTTT
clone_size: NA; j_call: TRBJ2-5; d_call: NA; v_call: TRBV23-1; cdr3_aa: CASSPAGGVGQETQYF; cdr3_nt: TGCGCCAGCAGCCCCGCCGGGGGTGTGGGCCAAGAGACCCAGTACTTC
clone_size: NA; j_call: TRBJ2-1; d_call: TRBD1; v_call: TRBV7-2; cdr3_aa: CASSLGTGPLNEQFF; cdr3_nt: TGTGCCAGCAGCTTGGGGACAGGACCCCTCAATGAGCAGTTCTTC
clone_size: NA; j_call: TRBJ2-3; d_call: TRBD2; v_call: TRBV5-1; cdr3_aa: CASSLDGLAGSTDTQYF; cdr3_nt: TGCGCCAGCAGCTTGGACGGACTAGCGGGTAGCACAGATACGCAGTATTTT
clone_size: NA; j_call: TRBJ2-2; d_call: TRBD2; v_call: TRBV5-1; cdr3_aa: CASSLVGGSGTGELFF; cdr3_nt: TGCGCCAGCAGCTTGGTTGGCGGGAGTGGCACCGGGGAGCTGTTTTTT
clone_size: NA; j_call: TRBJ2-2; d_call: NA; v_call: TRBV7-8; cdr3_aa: CASSSPRERILMNTGELFF; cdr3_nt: TGTGCCAGCAGCTCCCCTCGCGAGCGGATCCTAATGAACACCGGGGAGCTGTTTTTT
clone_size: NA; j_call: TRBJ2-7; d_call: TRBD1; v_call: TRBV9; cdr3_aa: CASSVEPQGAFSYEQYF; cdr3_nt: TGTGCCAGCAGCGTAGAACCACAGGGGGCCTTCTCCTACGAGCAGTACTTC
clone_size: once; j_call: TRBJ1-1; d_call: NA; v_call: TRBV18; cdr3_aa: CASSLGQPMNTEAFF; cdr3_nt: TGTGCCAGCTCCCTGGGGCAGCCTATGAACACTGAAGCTTTCTTT
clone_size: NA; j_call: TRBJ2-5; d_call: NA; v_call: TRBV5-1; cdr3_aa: CASSFGAVGETQYF; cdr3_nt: TGCGCCAGCAGCTTCGGAGCCGTGGGGGAGACCCAGTACTTC
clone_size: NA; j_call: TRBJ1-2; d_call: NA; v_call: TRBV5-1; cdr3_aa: CASSPVGGTGIYGYTF; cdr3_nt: TGCGCCAGCAGCCCGGTGGGGGGGACCGGGATCTATGGCTACACCTTC
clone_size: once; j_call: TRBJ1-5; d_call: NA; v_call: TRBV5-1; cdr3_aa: CASSYDSPSNQPQHF; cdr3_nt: TGCGCCAGCAGCTATGACAGTCCCAGCAATCAGCCCCAGCATTTT
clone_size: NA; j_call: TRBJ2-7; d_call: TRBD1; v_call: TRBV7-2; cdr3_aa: CASSRWTGGWEQYF; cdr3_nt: TGTGCCAGCAGCCGATGGACAGGGGGCTGGGAGCAGTACTTC
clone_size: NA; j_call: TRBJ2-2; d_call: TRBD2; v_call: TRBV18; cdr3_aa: CASSYGLAGAGTGELFF; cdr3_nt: TGTGCCAGCTCATATGGACTAGCGGGAGCTGGAACCGGGGAGCTGTTTTTT
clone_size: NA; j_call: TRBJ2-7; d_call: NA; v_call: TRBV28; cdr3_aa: CASRPRSDEQYF; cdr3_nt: TGTGCCAGCCGACCCCGGTCTGACGAGCAGTACTTC
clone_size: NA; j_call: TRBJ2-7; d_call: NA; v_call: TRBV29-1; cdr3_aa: CSGGVLYEQYF; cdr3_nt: TGCAGCGGAGGGGTCCTTTACGAGCAGTACTTC
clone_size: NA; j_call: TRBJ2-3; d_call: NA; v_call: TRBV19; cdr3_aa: CASSRVFTDTQYF; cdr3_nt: TGTGCCAGTAGTCGGGTATTCACAGATACGCAGTATTTT
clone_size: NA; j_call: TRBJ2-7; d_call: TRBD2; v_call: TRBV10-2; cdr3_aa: CASSESRASGSVYEQYF; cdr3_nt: TGCGCCAGCAGTGAGTCAAGGGCTAGCGGGAGTGTCTACGAGCAGTACTTC
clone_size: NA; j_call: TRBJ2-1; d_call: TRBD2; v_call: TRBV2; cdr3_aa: CASRKSGGSYNEQFF; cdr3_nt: TGTGCCAGCAGGAAAAGCGGGGGATCCTACAATGAGCAGTTCTTC
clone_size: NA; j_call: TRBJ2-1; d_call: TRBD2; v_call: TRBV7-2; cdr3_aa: CASRPPGLAGNEQFF; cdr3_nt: TGTGCCAGCAGACCCCCGGGACTAGCGGGCAATGAGCAGTTCTTC
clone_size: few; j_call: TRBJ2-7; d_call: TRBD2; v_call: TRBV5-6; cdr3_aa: CASSKSRPASGSYEQYF; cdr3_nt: TGTGCCAGCAGCAAGTCCCGCCCAGCTAGCGGGAGCTACGAGCAGTACTTC
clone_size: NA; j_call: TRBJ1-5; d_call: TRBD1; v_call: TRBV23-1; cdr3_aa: CASITSRDSSIPGDQPQHF; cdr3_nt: TGCGCCAGCATAACTTCCCGGGACAGCTCAATACCAGGAGATCAGCCCCAGCATTTT
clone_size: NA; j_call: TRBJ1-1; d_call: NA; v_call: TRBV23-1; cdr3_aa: CASSQKGRGVGNTEAFF; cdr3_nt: TGCGCCAGCAGTCAGAAGGGGCGTGGGGTGGGGAACACTGAAGCTTTCTTT